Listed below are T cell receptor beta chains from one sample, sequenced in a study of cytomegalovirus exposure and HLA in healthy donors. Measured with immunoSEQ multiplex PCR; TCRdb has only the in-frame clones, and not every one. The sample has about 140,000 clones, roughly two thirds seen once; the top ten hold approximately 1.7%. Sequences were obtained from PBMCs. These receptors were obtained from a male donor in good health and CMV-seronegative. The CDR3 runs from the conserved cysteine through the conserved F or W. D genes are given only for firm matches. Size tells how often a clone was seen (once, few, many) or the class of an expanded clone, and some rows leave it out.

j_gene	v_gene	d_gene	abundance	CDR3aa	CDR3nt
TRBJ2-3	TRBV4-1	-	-	CASSQDPSLGTDTQYF	TGCGCCAGCAGCCAAGATCCCAGCCTAGGCACAGATACGCAGTATTTT
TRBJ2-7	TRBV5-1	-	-	CASKLGSGTYEQYF	TGCGCCAGCAAACTGGGATCGGGGACTTACGAGCAGTACTTC
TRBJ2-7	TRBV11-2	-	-	CASSLVGGSSYEQYF	TGTGCCAGCAGCTTAGTTGGGGGGAGCTCCTACGAGCAGTACTTC
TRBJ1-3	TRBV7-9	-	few	CASSLGSVSSGNTIYF	TGTGCCAGCAGCTTGGGCAGTGTGAGCTCTGGAAACACCATATATTTT
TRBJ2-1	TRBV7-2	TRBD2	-	CASSLGLTYYNEQFF	TGTGCCAGCAGCTTGGGACTAACTTACTACAATGAGCAGTTCTTC
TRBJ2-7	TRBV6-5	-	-	CASSSPGTSEQYF	TGTGCCAGCAGTTCCCCCGGGACATCCGAGCAGTACTTC
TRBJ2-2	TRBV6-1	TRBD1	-	CASSETGANTGELFF	TGTGCCAGCAGTGAAACAGGGGCGAACACCGGGGAGCTGTTTTTT
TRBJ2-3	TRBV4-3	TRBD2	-	CASSQRLAGLYTQYF	TGCGCCAGCAGCCAAAGACTAGCGGGGCTATATACGCAGTATTTT
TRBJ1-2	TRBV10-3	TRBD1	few	CAITDGQGANYGYTF	TGTGCCATCACCGATGGACAGGGGGCGAACTATGGCTACACCTTC
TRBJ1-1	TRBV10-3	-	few	CATLGTGNTEAFF	TGTGCCACCCTAGGAACAGGGAACACTGAAGCTTTCTTT
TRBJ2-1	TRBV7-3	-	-	CASSLVGGASNEQFF	TGTGCCAGCAGCTTAGTGGGGGGGGCCTCAAATGAGCAGTTCTTC
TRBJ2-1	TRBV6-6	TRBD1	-	CASQGTGINEQFF	TGTGCCAGCCAAGGGACAGGGATCAATGAGCAGTTCTTC
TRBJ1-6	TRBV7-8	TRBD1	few	CASSYRTGDNSPLHF	TGTGCCAGCAGCTATCGGACAGGGGATAATTCACCCCTCCACTTT
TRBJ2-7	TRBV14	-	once	CASSHRGLDYEQYF	TGTGCCAGCAGCCACAGAGGTCTGGACTACGAGCAGTACTTC
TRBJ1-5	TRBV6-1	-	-	CASSDRGTRYQPQHF	TGTGCCAGCAGTGACCGAGGGACAAGATATCAGCCCCAGCATTTT
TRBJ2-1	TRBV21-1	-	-	CASSKGGTDYNEQFF	TGTGCCAGCAGCAAAGGGGGGACAGATTACAATGAGCAGTTCTTC
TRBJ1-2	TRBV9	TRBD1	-	CASSAPRQGLDYGYTF	TGTGCCAGCAGCGCGCCTAGACAGGGATTAGACTATGGCTACACCTTC
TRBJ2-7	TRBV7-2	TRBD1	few	CASEWDSYEQYF	TGTGCCAGCGAGTGGGACAGCTACGAGCAGTACTTC
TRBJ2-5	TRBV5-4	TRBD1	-	CASSLIRGLETQYF	TGTGCCAGCAGCCTCATCAGGGGGCTGGAGACCCAGTACTTC
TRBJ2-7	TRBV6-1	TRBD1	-	CASSEALWDRGWGQYF	TGTGCCAGCAGTGAAGCGCTCTGGGACAGGGGGTGGGGGCAGTACTTC
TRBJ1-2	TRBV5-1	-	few	CASSVTGHGYTF	TGCGCCAGCAGCGTTACAGGGCATGGCTACACCTTC
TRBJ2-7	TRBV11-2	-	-	CASSLAAGSYEQYF	TGTGCCAGCAGCTTAGCGGCAGGGTCCTACGAGCAGTACTTC
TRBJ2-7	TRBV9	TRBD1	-	CASSGPGGEQYF	TGTGCCAGCAGCGGACCAGGGGGCGAGCAGTACTTC
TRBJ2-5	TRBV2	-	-	CASNFQGQGMVETQYF	TGTGCCAGCAATTTTCAGGGCCAGGGGATGGTGGAGACCCAGTACTTC
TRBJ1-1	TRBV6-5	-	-	CASSYERAMGTEAFF	TGTGCCAGCAGTTACGAGAGGGCGATGGGGACTGAAGCTTTCTTT
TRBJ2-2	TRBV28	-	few	CASSLRDLDSGELFF	TGTGCCAGCAGTTTAAGGGACTTGGATTCCGGGGAGCTGTTTTTT
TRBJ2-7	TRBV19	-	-	CASSIVGQSYEQYF	TGTGCCAGTAGTATAGTAGGACAGTCCTACGAGCAGTACTTC
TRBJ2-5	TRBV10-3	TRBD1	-	CAISVRDRGAQETQYF	TGTGCCATCAGTGTCCGGGACAGGGGGGCTCAGGAGACCCAGTACTTC
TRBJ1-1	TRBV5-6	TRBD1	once	CASSAPVPADRDTEAFF	TGTGCCAGCAGCGCACCCGTCCCCGCGGACAGGGACACTGAAGCTTTCTTT
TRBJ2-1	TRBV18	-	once	CASSPPGEQFF	TGTGCCAGCTCACCACCTGGCGAGCAGTTCTTC
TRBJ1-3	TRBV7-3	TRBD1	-	CASSDRGQLCCGNTIYF	TGTGCCAGCAGCGACAGGGGGCAGCTCTGTTGTGGAAACACCATATATTTT
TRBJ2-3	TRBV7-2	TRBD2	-	CASSLTSGGARSQYF	TGTGCCAGCAGCTTAACTAGCGGGGGGGCTAGGTCGCAGTATTTT
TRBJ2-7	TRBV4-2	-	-	CASSHQTGPYEQYF	TGTGCCAGCAGCCACCAAACAGGGCCCTACGAGCAGTACTTC
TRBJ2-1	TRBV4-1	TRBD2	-	CASSQDSASSGREYNEQFF	TGCGCCAGCAGCCAAGATAGTGCGTCTAGCGGGAGGGAATACAATGAGCAGTTCTTC
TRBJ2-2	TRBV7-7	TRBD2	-	CASSSRLLSGGEGGELFF	TGTGCCAGCAGCTCCCGCCTCCTTAGCGGGGGGGAAGGCGGGGAGCTGTTTTTT
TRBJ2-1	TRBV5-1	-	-	CASSPDRSEQFF	TGCGCCAGCAGCCCAGACAGGAGTGAGCAGTTCTTC
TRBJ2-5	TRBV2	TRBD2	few	CASSLADYQETQYF	TGTGCCAGCAGTCTAGCGGACTATCAAGAGACCCAGTACTTC
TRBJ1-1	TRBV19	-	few	CASQEGFTEAFF	TGTGCCAGTCAGGAGGGGTTCACTGAAGCTTTCTTT
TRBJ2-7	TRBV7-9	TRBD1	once	CASSEPKEPTGTSSYEQYF	TGTGCCAGCAGCGAACCAAAAGAACCGACAGGGACAAGCTCCTACGAGCAGTACTTC
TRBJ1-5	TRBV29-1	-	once	CSVGGEGQPQHF	TGCAGCGTAGGGGGGGAGGGTCAGCCCCAGCATTTT
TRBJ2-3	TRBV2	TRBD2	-	CATQRGGTDTQYF	TGTGCCACCCAGCGGGGGGGCACAGATACGCAGTATTTT
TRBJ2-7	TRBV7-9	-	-	CASSPRQQGFYEQYF	TGTGCCAGCAGCCCCCGCCAGCAGGGCTTTTACGAGCAGTACTTC
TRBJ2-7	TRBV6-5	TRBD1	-	CASSWSGQLYEQYF	TGTGCCAGCAGTTGGTCGGGACAGCTCTACGAGCAGTACTTC
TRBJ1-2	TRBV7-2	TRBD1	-	CASSPFTGDGKNGYTF	TGTGCCAGCAGCCCGTTCACAGGGGACGGTAAGAATGGCTACACCTTC
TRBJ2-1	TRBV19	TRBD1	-	CASSGGQLKYNEQFF	TGTGCCAGTAGTGGGGGACAGCTGAAGTACAATGAGCAGTTCTTC
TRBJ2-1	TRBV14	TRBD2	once	CASSQTSGGMANEQFF	TGTGCCAGCAGCCAAACCAGCGGGGGGATGGCCAATGAGCAGTTCTTC
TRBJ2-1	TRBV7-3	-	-	CASSLYGAGGSEQFF	TGTGCCAGCAGCCTCTACGGGGCAGGGGGGAGTGAGCAGTTCTTC
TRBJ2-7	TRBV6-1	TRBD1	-	CASSWTGGPYEQYF	TGTGCCAGCAGTTGGACAGGGGGACCCTACGAGCAGTACTTC
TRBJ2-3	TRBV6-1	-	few	CASSEVGGGPDTQYF	TGTGCCAGCAGTGAAGTAGGGGGGGGGCCTGATACGCAGTATTTT
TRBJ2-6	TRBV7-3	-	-	CASSPQGRGSSGANVLTF	TGTGCCAGCAGCCCACAGGGCAGGGGCAGCTCTGGGGCCAACGTCCTGACTTTC
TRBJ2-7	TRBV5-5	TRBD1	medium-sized	CASSLVFGTDNYEQYF	TGTGCCAGCAGCTTGGTTTTCGGGACAGACAATTACGAGCAGTACTTC
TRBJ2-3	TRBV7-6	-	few	CASSPQASADTQYF	TGTGCCAGCAGCCCGCAAGCGTCCGCAGATACGCAGTATTTT
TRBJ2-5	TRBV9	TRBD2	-	CASTKRGGVQETQYF	TGTGCCAGCACGAAGCGGGGGGGCGTCCAAGAGACCCAGTACTTC
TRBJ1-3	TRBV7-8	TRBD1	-	CASSPRDRGLFGNTIYF	TGTGCCAGCAGCCCTCGAGACAGGGGGCTGTTTGGAAACACCATATATTTT
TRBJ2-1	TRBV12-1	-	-	CASRLRSGQGVSEQFF	TGTGCCAGCAGGTTACGTTCTGGGCAGGGGGTGTCAGAGCAGTTCTTC